The 12 T cell receptor beta chains reported below all come from one sample, sequenced in a study of beta chain features in type 1 diabetes. The isolated RNA, all of it, was reverse transcribed, so expressed TCRB transcripts were what got sequenced. Clones were sequenced by immunoSEQ multiplex PCR, and TCRdb holds only the in-frame ones, with some missing. The table includes 430,000 or so clones, 9.5% to 12% detected once. Input material: naive CD4+ T cells from blood. The receptors stem from a woman between 18 and 29 years old in good health.

This sequence joins TRBV4-1 and TRBJ1-1; TRBD1 aligns across 8 bases. The length of the CDR3 is 15 residues. The V gene end was trimmed by 3 bases and the J gene end by 2 bases; junction bases not matched to a gene: 5. Looked up from germline, CDR1 is MGHRA and CDR2 is YSYEKL. The CDR3 sequence is CASSQADRVNTEAFF. Here the CDR3 DNA reads TGCGCCAGCAGCCAGGCGGACAGGGTTAACACTGAAGCTTTCTTT.

This clone has just a few counts. The chain joins TRBV16 to TRBJ2-4; D tentatively fits TRBD1 or TRBD2 (5 bases each). V was shortened by 1 base and J by 2 bases, with 9 bases between the two germline ends. The CDR3 covers 15 residues. The germline CDR1 and CDR2 sequences are KGHSY and FQNENV. The CDR3 region is CASSQLRGPKNIQYF. In DNA, the CDR3 is TGTGCCAGCAGCCAATTGAGGGGTCCCAAAAACATTCAGTACTTC.

This clone appeared a few times. The rearrangement joins TRBV11-3 to TRBJ2-7; D is uncertain. The V gene lost 2 bases and the J gene lost 0 bases, with 2 bases spanning the gap. The V gene's germline CDR1 is SGHNT and CDR2 YENEEA. The CDR3 loop spans 12 amino acids. CDR3 protein: CASSLSSYEQYF. Here the CDR3 DNA reads TGTGCCAGCAGCTTAAGCTCCTACGAGCAGTACTTC.

The rearrangement links TRBV19 to TRBJ2-7; the D gene is possibly TRBD2 (5 bases). Looked up from germline, CDR1 is LNHDA and CDR2 is SQIVND (reference sequence). V dropped 3 bases and J dropped 6 bases, with 9 bases sitting between them. The CDR3 runs to 12 residues. CDR3 protein: CASSIPRGEQYF. CDR3 nucleotide sequence: TGTGCCAGTAGTATCCCACGGGGCGAGCAGTACTTC.

J is TRBJ2-1 and V is TRBV29-1, with 7 bases fitting TRBD1. J was trimmed by 16 bases and V by 4 bases; bases with no gene match: 13. Germline CDR1 SQVTM, CDR2 ANQGSEA. The CDR3 runs 12 residues. This CDR3 is CSVALAGTVQFF. The CDR3 DNA reads TGCAGCGTTGCTTTGGCCGGGACAGTACAATTCTTC.

This clone occurred a few times. Other nucleotide sequences from this sample produce the same CDR3. The CDR3 loop reads CASSVGLAGGETQYF. The DNA of the CDR3 is TGTGCCAGCAGCGTAGGACTAGCGGGAGGGGAGACCCAGTACTTC. V usage is TRBV9 and J usage is TRBJ2-5; 14 bases match TRBD2. The CDR3 loop spans 15 amino acids. J was trimmed by 5 bases and V by 0 bases; bases with no gene match: 0. CDR1 is SGDLS, CDR2 YYNGEE, per germline.

The chain joins TRBV9 to TRBJ2-5, with D tentatively TRBD1 or TRBD2 (5 bases each). V was trimmed by 3 bases and J by 4 bases, leaving 22 bases between them. Germline CDR1 and CDR2: SGDLS and YYNGEE. This CDR3 has 17 amino acids. The CDR3 DNA sequence: TGTGCCAGCAGCGCCTCCCTTAGAGGGGTTTTACGAGAGACCCAGTACTTC. Protein: CASSASLRGVLRETQYF.

The gene calls are TRBV29-1 and TRBJ2-7; tentative D call: TRBD1 (5 bases). Germline lookup yields CDR1 SQVTM and CDR2 ANQGSEA. Trimming shortened V by 5 bases and J by 1 base, and 15 bases separated the two germline ends. The CDR3 covers 14 residues. The CDR3: CSVTSQVLSYEQYF. DNA for the CDR3: TGCAGCGTTACGTCACAGGTGTTGTCCTACGAGCAGTACTTC.

This clone was observed a few times. CDR3 sequence reads: CASSPDGLAKNIQYF. The CDR3 bases are TGTGCCAGCAGCCCTGACGGTTTAGCCAAAAACATTCAGTACTTC. This sequence joins TRBV2 and TRBJ2-4; D ambiguous. This CDR3 comprises 15 residues. The V gene lost 6 bases and the J gene lost 0 bases, with 12 bases spanning the gap. Looked up from germline, CDR1 is SNHLY and CDR2 is FYNNEI.

V and J are TRBV5-1 and TRBJ2-3; 7 bases are a match to TRBD1. Germline CDR1 SGHRS, CDR2 YFSETQ. The J segment lost 2 bases and the V segment lost 4 bases, leaving 4 bases of the junction unmatched. This CDR3 has 14 residues. Written as DNA, the CDR3 is TGCGCCAGCAGCCCGACAGGGAACACAGATACGCAGTATTTT. The encoded protein is CASSPTGNTDTQYF. Based on the CDR3 plus reference TRBV5-1 and TRBJ2-3, the full variable domain is KAGVTQTPRYLIKTRGQQVTLSCSPISGHRSVSWYQQTPGQGLQFLFEYFSETQRNKGNFPGRFSGRQFSNSRSEMNVSTLELGDSALYLCASSPTGNTDTQYFGPGTRLTVL.

V is TRBV4-2 and J is TRBJ2-5; the match to TRBD2 covers 7 bases. Germline CDR1 LGHNA, CDR2 YNFKEQ. CDR3 length equals 13 residues. The V segment lost 0 bases and the J segment 7 bases; nucleotides outside the gene matches: 2. The CDR3 sequence: CASSQDGEGTQYF. In DNA form, the CDR3 reads TGTGCCAGCAGCCAAGATGGGGAGGGGACCCAGTACTTC.

V usage is TRBV20-1 and J usage is TRBJ2-1, with D possibly being TRBD2 (6 bases). The CDR3 runs 11 residues. Germline CDR1 is DFQATT and CDR2 is SNEGSKA (reference sequence). CDR3 sequence: CAGKMVYEQFF. In DNA form, the CDR3 reads TGCGCGGGGAAGATGGTTTATGAGCAGTTCTTC.